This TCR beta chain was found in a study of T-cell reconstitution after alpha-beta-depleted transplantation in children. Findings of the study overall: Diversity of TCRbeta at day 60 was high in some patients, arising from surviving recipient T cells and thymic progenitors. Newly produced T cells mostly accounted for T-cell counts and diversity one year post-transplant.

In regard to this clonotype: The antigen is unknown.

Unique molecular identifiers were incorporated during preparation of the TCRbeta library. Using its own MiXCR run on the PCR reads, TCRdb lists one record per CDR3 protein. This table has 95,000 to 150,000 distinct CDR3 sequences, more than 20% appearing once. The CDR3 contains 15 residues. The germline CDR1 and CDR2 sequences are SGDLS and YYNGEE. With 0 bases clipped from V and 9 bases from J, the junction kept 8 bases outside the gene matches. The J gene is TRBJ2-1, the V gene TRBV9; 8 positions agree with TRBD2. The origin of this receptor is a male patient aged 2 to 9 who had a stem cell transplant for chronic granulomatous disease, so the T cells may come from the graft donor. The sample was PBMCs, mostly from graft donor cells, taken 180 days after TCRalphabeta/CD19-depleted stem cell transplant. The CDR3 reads CASSVASGPVGEQFF. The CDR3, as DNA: TGTGCCAGCAGCGTAGCTAGCGGGCCCGTCGGTGAGCAGTTCTTC.